The 4 T cell receptor beta chains reported below all come from one sample, sequenced in a study of Graves' ophthalmopathy and Graves' hyperthyroidism. Amplification of TCR beta CDR3 regions used RNA transcripts. First-round RT-PCR used HTBI primers; second-round multiplex PCR followed. TCRdb itself ran the multiplex PCR reads through MiXCR, one entry per CDR3 protein. The sample includes 580,000 or so distinct CDR3 sequences, less than 40% seen only once; the top ten take roughly 4.5%. Sequencing was carried out using peripheral blood or thyroid tissue (not recorded which). The receptors originated from an adult man with Graves' hyperthyroidism.

This clonotype was detected ten times or more. The chain couples TRBV2 to TRBJ2-7; D unclear. The V gene lost 4 bases and the J gene lost 0 bases, with 22 bases spanning the gap. CDR3 size: 18 residues. Germline CDR1 reads SNHLY; CDR2 reads FYNNEI. CDR3 sequence reads: CASSGEPTAPRTSYEQYF. The CDR3 region has the DNA TGTGCCAGCAGTGGGGAACCTACAGCGCCGAGAACCTCCTACGAGCAGTACTTC. Variable domain in full (rest from reference TRBV2 and TRBJ2-7): EPEVTQTPSHQVTQMGQEVILRCVPISNHLYFYWYRQILGQKVEFLVSFYNNEISEKSEIFDDQFSVERPDGSNFTLKIRSTKLEDSAMYFCASSGEPTAPRTSYEQYFGPGTRLTVT.

As DNA, the CDR3 is TGCAGCGTTGAAGATCCGGGACAGGGCCAGCATTTT. Amino acids: CSVEDPGQGQHF. The rearrangement joins TRBV29-1 to TRBJ1-5; TRBD1 matches 9 bases. CDR3 size: 12 residues. The ends lost 0 bases at V and 12 bases at J; junction bases unmatched: 3. Germline loops: CDR1 SQVTM, CDR2 ANQGSEA.

On this clonotype: A much larger clonotype is one base distant, so this may be a read error. V usage is TRBV12-3 or TRBV12-4 and J usage is TRBJ2-5, with a tentative D call TRBD2 (6 bases). This CDR3 has 15 residues. Trimming shortened V by 6 bases and J by 0 bases, and 14 bases separated the two germline ends. CDR3 bases: TGTGCCAGCAGCCTAGGGGAGGCTGACCAAGAGACCCAGTACTTC. Translating it yields CASSLGEADQETQYF.

The CDR3, as DNA: TGTGCCACCAGCAGAGATTCGAGGGGGCTCAACACTGAAGCTTTCTTT. As protein: CATSRDSRGLNTEAFF. The rearrangement links TRBV15 to TRBJ1-1, with 7 bases aligning to TRBD1. This CDR3 is built from 16 residues. From germline, CDR1 is LNHNV and CDR2 YYDKDF (reference sequence). V was clipped by 0 bases and J by 2 bases; unmatched bases: 6. The full variable domain, its missing parts supplied by reference TRBV15 and TRBJ1-1, is DAMVIQNPRYQVTQFGKPVTLSCSQTLNHNVMYWYQQKSSQAPKLLFHYYDKDFNNEADTPDNFQSRRPNTSFCFLDIRSPGLGDTAMYLCATSRDSRGLNTEAFFGQGTRLTVV.